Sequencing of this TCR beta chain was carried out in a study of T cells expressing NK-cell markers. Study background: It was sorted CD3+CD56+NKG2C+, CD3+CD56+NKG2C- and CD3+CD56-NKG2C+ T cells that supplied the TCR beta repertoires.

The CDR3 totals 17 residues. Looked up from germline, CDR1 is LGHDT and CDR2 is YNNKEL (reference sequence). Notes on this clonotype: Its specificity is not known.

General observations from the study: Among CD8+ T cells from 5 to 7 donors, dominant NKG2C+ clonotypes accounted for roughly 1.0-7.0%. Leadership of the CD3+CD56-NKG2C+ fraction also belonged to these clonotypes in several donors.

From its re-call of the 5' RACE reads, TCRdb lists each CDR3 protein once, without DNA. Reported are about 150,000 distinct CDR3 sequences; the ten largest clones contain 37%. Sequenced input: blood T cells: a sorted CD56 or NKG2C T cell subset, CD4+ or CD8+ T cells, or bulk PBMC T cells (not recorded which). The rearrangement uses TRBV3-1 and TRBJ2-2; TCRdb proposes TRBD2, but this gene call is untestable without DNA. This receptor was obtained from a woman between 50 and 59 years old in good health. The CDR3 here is CASSQTRDFLNTGELFF.